Below are 15 T cell receptor beta chains sequenced from a single sample in a study of blood T cell repertoires in COVID-19 (dated by TCRdb to 2018 to 2020). The library was built by means of the immunoSEQ multiplex PCR assay. The clones in this table, taken by TCRdb from immuneACCESS, are in-frame only. Not every clone is retained; where verified, under half of the shortfall comes from an unresolved V gene, and the cause of the rest is unknown. The sample data list a few hundred thousand clones, and around 86% of these were observed just once. The top ten constitute roughly 10% of the sample. The sequencing input was peripheral blood. The receptors were gathered from a woman between 50 and 59 years old with COVID-19, enrolled during active disease.

The gene calls are TRBV2 and TRBJ2-5; a weak D match, TRBD2 (6 bases). The V end lost 8 bases, the J end lost 5 bases, and 24 bases lay between the germline ends. CDR3 length: 16 residues. CDR1 and CDR2 (germline): SNHLY, FYNNEI. CDR3 bases: TGTGCCAGCTTCGGGAGCGGGCCCGAGCCCTTGGAGACCCAGTACTTC. Amino acids: CASFGSGPEPLETQYF.

There are a few counts of this clone. This chain's CDR3 is CASMEGAREKLFF. CDR3 DNA: TGTGCCAGCATGGAGGGGGCTCGGGAAAAACTGTTTTTT. The chain couples TRBV7-9 to TRBJ1-4, with 7 positions matching TRBD1. The V segment lost 7 bases and the J segment 8 bases; nucleotides outside the gene matches: 7. The CDR3 is made up of 13 amino acids. The germline V gene encodes CDR1 SEHNR and CDR2 FQNEAQ (reference sequence). The full variable domain, with the rest looked up from reference TRBV7-9 and TRBJ1-4, is DTGVSQNPRHKITKRGQNVTFRCDPISEHNRLYWYRQTLGQGPEFLTYFQNEAQLEKSRLLSDRFSAERPKGSFSTLEIQRTEQGDSAMYLCASMEGAREKLFFGSGTQLSVL.

This chain links TRBV12-5 with TRBJ2-1; 8 nucleotides agree with TRBD1. Trimming cost V 5 bases and J 9 bases; bases outside gene matches: 6. Germline V gene lookup returns CDR1 LGHNT and CDR2 FRNRAP. This CDR3 has 13 amino acids. The CDR3 is CASGQTGGSEQFF. The CDR3 bases are TGTGCTAGTGGTCAAACAGGGGGAAGTGAGCAGTTCTTC.

The V and J genes are TRBV2 and TRBJ1-2; TRBD1 matches at 7 bases. Losses at the gene ends were 10 bases for V and 7 bases for J; bases not matched to a gene: 9. The CDR3 is 12 residues long. Germline V lookup: CDR1 SNHLY, CDR2 FYNNEI. This chain's CDR3 is CAIYTGVRGYTF. CDR3 in DNA: TGTGCCATCTACACAGGGGTTCGTGGCTACACCTTC.

The chain is built from TRBV30 and TRBJ1-5; the D is unclear. Germline V CDR1 and CDR2: GTSNPN, SVGIG (reference sequence). The CDR3 has 13 amino acids. V was cut by 1 base and J by 7 bases, with 11 bases left in between. CDR3 nucleotides: TGTGCCTGGAGTGAAGGGTCGGGGCAGCCCCAGCATTTT. Its translation: CAWSEGSGQPQHF.

The J gene is TRBJ1-6, the V gene TRBV9, with 9 bases matching TRBD1. CDR3 length equals 17 residues. Germline CDR1 SGDLS, CDR2 YYNGEE. The J segment lost 8 bases and the V segment lost 3 bases, leaving 12 bases of the junction unmatched. CDR3 sequence reads: CASSDRDRETWDSPLHF. The CDR3 DNA follows: TGTGCCAGCAGCGACCGGGACAGGGAGACCTGGGATTCACCCCTCCACTTT.

The chain recombines TRBV19 with TRBJ2-3; 8 bases are a match to TRBD2. The germline V gene has CDR1 LNHDA and CDR2 SQIVND (reference sequence). V was pared by 5 bases and J by 4 bases, with 8 bases of the junction left unmatched. The CDR3 consists of 15 residues. The CDR3 sequence: CASSFQRGPADTQYF. In DNA form, the CDR3 reads TGTGCCAGTAGTTTTCAGCGGGGGCCCGCAGATACGCAGTATTTT.

The genes are TRBV13 and TRBJ2-3; 10 nucleotides match TRBD2. Germline CDR1 reads PRHDT; CDR2 reads FYEKMQ (reference sequence). V lost 5 bases and J lost 6; bases outside the gene matches: 11. There are 16 residues in the CDR3. The DNA for the CDR3 is TGTGCCAGCAGCCTGGAGCGGGGGGGAACAGGGGATACGCAGTATTTT. It specifies CASSLERGGTGDTQYF. Full variable domain (missing parts from reference TRBV13 and TRBJ2-3): AAGVIQSPRHLIKEKRETATLKCYPIPRHDTVYWYQQGPGQDPQFLISFYEKMQSDKGSIPDRFSAQQFSDYHSELNMSSLELGDSALYFCASSLERGGTGDTQYFGPGTRLTVL.

The V gene is TRBV13, the J gene TRBJ2-3; 10 bases map to TRBD2. Germline V gene lookup returns CDR1 PRHDT and CDR2 FYEKMQ (reference sequence). The CDR3 sequence is 16 residues long. The ends lost 6 bases at V and 2 bases at J; junction bases unmatched: 8. The CDR3 loop reads CASRYTAGGATDTQYF. CDR3 nucleotide sequence: TGTGCCAGCAGATATACAGCGGGGGGGGCCACAGATACGCAGTATTTT.

V usage is TRBV24-1 and J usage is TRBJ2-1; 12 bases are a match to TRBD2. Germline V gene data show CDR1 as KGHDR and CDR2 as SFDVKD. The CDR3 has 15 amino acids. J gave up 4 bases and V 3 bases, and 0 bases lay outside the gene matches. CDR3 bases: TGTGCCACCAGTGATGGGACTAGCGGGTACAATGAGCAGTTCTTC. Translating it yields CATSDGTSGYNEQFF.

This sequence joins TRBV5-5 and TRBJ1-1; unclear D gene. The germline V and J ends were trimmed by 5 bases and 1 base, with 9 bases remaining between them. CDR1 is SGHKS and CDR2 is YYEKEE in the germline V gene (reference sequence). There are 13 residues in the CDR3. The DNA for the CDR3 is TGTGCCAGCAGTCGTCAGGAGAACACTGAAGCTTTCTTT. Translating it yields CASSRQENTEAFF.

This chain joins TRBV7-2 and TRBJ1-1, with TRBD1 as a possible D gene (5 bases). Germline V lookup: CDR1 SGHTA, CDR2 FQGNSA. The V end was cut by 5 bases, the J end by 2 bases, with 21 bases between. The CDR3 consists of 17 residues. CDR3 nucleotide sequence: TGTGCCAGCAGCCCCTGGGCAGGGCGGATGTTCAACACTGAAGCTTTCTTT. This encodes CASSPWAGRMFNTEAFF.

This clone has only a few counts. This chain joins TRBV19 and TRBJ1-1; possible D gene TRBD1, 6 bases. The germline gives CDR1 LNHDA, CDR2 SQIVND (reference sequence). V dropped 4 bases and J dropped 3 bases, with 18 bases sitting between them. The CDR3 consists of 16 residues. CDR3 sequence: CASSSPKRRGYTEAFF. Written as DNA, the CDR3 is TGTGCCAGTAGTAGCCCCAAACGAAGGGGGTACACTGAAGCTTTCTTT.

The V and J genes are TRBV25-1 and TRBJ1-6; possibly TRBD1 for D (6 bases). CDR3 length: 18 residues. CDR1 MGHDK and CDR2 SYGVNS come from the germline V gene. V lost 1 base to trimming and J lost 0 bases, with 13 bases between them. The DNA for the CDR3 is TGTGCCAGCAGTGAATCCCCAGGACAGAGCTCCTATAATTCACCCCTCCACTTT. This encodes CASSESPGQSSYNSPLHF. The full variable domain, with the rest looked up from reference TRBV25-1 and TRBJ1-6, is EADIYQTPRYLVIGTGKKITLECSQTMGHDKMYWYQQDPGMELHLIHYSYGVNSTEKGDLSSESTVSRIRTEHFPLTLESARPSHTSQYLCASSESPGQSSYNSPLHFGNGTRLTVT.

J is TRBJ1-2 and V is TRBV5-5, with 7 bases that match TRBD1. Germline V gives CDR1 SGHKS, CDR2 YYEKEE (reference sequence). This CDR3 has 13 residues. The ends lost 4 bases at V and 7 bases at J; junction bases unmatched: 7. The chain's CDR3 is CASSLDRASGYTF. Here the CDR3 DNA reads TGTGCCAGCAGCCTAGACAGGGCTTCTGGCTACACCTTC.